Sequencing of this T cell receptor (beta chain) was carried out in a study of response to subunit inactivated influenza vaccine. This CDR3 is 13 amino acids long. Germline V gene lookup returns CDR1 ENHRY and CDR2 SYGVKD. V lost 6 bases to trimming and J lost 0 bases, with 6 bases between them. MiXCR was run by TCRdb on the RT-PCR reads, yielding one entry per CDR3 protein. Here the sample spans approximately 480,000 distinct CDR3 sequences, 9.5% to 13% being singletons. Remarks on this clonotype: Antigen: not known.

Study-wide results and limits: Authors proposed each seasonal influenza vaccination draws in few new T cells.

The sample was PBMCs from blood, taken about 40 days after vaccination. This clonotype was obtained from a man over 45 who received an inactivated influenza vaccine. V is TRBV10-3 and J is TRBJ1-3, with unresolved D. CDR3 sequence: CAIRYNSGNTIYF. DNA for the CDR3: TGTGCCATCAGGTACAACTCTGGAAACACCATATATTTT.